This TCR beta chain was observed in a study of shared clonotypes between healthy human individuals. Study in general: Every donor yielded three CD4 naive, three CD4 memory, two CD8 naive and one CD8 memory plate. General study results and limits: Generation of non-shared clonotypes was less probable than generation of clonotypes shared by all four donors.

Sequenced by immunoSEQ multiplex PCR; TCRdb stores in-frame clones only, minus some. The sample has roughly 1,800,000 clones, less than 95% seen once. Looked up from germline, CDR1 is GTSNPN and CDR2 is SVGIG (reference sequence). The length of the CDR3 is 13 residues. Trimming removed 2 bases from V and 2 bases from J, with 10 bases in between. It was CD45RO-negative cells, positively selected for CCR7, that made up naive CD8 cells, with terminally differentiated effector memory CD45RA+ cells excluded. Donors, without exception, were Caucasian adults residing in Nashville, Tennessee. Remarks on this clone: Its antigen is undetermined. Distinct nucleotide sequences in the sample also encode this CDR3.

The sequencing sample was made of naive CD8+ T cells sorted from blood. The chain carries TRBV30 and TRBJ2-7; either TRBD1 or TRBD2 may supply D (5 bases each). This receptor was taken from a young man in good health. The CDR3 protein is CAWSSGTTYEQYF. The CDR3 DNA sequence: TGTGCCTGGAGTTCCGGGACCACCTACGAGCAGTACTTC.